This T cell receptor (beta chain) is drawn from a study of OX40 agonist ivuxolimab in advanced cancers. On the study more broadly: Dose-escalation patients had hepatocellular carcinoma, melanoma, renal cell or head and neck cancer. The mean age was roughly 60 years, ranging from about 20 to 90, with 80% to 85% of participants male.

The data were produced by immunoSEQ multiplex PCR, yet TCRdb's version contains in-frame clones alone and is incomplete. The data contain about 70,000 clones, 88% of them singletons. V was cut by 5 bases and J by 6 bases, with 23 bases left in between. This CDR3 region has 17 residues. The germline V gene has CDR1 SGHAT and CDR2 FQNNGV. The clonotype originates from an adult with an advanced solid tumor such as melanoma, head and neck, liver or kidney cancer. The chain has TRBV11-2 and TRBJ1-3; D is ambiguous. Specimen: CD4+ or CD8+ T cells sorted from blood, collected in a trial of the OX40 agonist ivuxolimab. The CDR3 DNA follows: TGTGCCAGCAGCCCTCCCTCAAACACAGAGATGGAAAACACCATATATTTT. It translates to CASSPPSNTEMENTIYF.